The 6 T cell receptor beta chains listed next were all sequenced from one sample in a study of T cells in Graves' hyperthyroidism and ophthalmopathy. RNA transcripts provided the source from which TCR beta CDR3 regions were amplified. Initially, a first-round RT-PCR of the TCR CDR3 employed the HTBI primer set. TCRdb reprocessed the multiplex PCR reads with MiXCR, giving one entry per CDR3 protein. This table holds roughly 110,000 distinct CDR3 sequences, roughly 15% found once. The source material was blood. These receptors originate from a woman aged 50 to 60 with Graves' hyperthyroidism.

This clonotype has a count of ten or more. This chain joins TRBV7-2 and TRBJ1-1, with a possible D match to TRBD1 (6 bases). Between the trimmed V and J ends, which lost 2 bases and 6 bases, there was a span of 16 bases. The CDR3 extends over 15 amino acids. CDR1 and CDR2 (germline): SGHTA, FQGNSA. For the CDR3, the DNA is TGTGCCAGCAGCTTAAAGGGGGGTTCGGTTGCTGAAGCTTTCTTT. It specifies CASSLKGGSVAEAFF. Looking up the rest from reference TRBV7-2 and TRBJ1-1 gives the full variable domain: GAGVSQSPSNKVTEKGKDVELRCDPISGHTALYWYRQSLGQGLEFLIYFQGNSAPDKSGLPSDRFSAERTGGSVSTLTIQRTQQEDSAVYLCASSLKGGSVAEAFFGQGTRLTVV.

This clonotype has a count of ten or more. The gene calls are TRBV19 and TRBJ1-2, with 7 bases aligning to TRBD1. The V and J ends lost 5 bases and 0 bases, in that order; junction bases with no gene match: 6. Germline-derived CDR1 and CDR2 are LNHDA and SQIVND (reference sequence). The CDR3 is 15 amino acids. The CDR3 DNA follows: TGTGCCAGTAGTGACAGGGCCGACGCTAACTATGGCTACACCTTC. Amino acid sequence: CASSDRADANYGYTF.

In this sample, this clonotype turned up many times. The chain combines TRBV20-1 with TRBJ1-5; no clear D gene. V was pared by 2 bases and J by 0 bases, with 14 bases between. The CDR3 sequence is 16 residues long. Germline CDR1 and CDR2: DFQATT and SNEGSKA (reference sequence). The chain's CDR3 is CSARPLLGSSNQPQHF. CDR3 sequence (DNA): TGCAGTGCTAGACCACTACTAGGGTCTAGCAATCAGCCCCAGCATTTT.

The rearrangement links TRBV28 to TRBJ1-1; maybe TRBD1 (6 bases). Looked up from germline, CDR1 is MDHEN and CDR2 is SYDVKM. The CDR3 length is 14 residues. V was trimmed by 8 bases and J by 1 base, leaving 14 bases between them. The CDR3 DNA reads TGTGCCAGCCAACGGAGGGGGGCGAACACTGAAGCTTTCTTT. Amino acids: CASQRRGANTEAFF.

At least ten counts were recorded for this clonotype. V is TRBV24-1 and J is TRBJ1-2, with no clear D. The CDR3 has 14 residues. Germline assignment: CDR1 KGHDR and CDR2 SFDVKD. V lost 4 bases and J 2 bases, leaving 10 bases between the germline ends. The CDR3 region is CATSDLLKNYGYTF. In nucleotides, the CDR3 is TGTGCCACCAGTGACCTACTAAAAAACTATGGCTACACCTTC.

This clonotype was seen at least ten times. V gene TRBV12-3 or TRBV12-4 combines with J gene TRBJ2-2; D possibly corresponds to TRBD2 (5 bases). Trimming removed 10 bases at V and 6 bases at J, with 12 bases between. The CDR3 contains 12 residues. The CDR3 region has the DNA TGTGCCACCTCCGGAGGAGCCGGGGAGCTGTTTTTT. It is translated as CATSGGAGELFF.